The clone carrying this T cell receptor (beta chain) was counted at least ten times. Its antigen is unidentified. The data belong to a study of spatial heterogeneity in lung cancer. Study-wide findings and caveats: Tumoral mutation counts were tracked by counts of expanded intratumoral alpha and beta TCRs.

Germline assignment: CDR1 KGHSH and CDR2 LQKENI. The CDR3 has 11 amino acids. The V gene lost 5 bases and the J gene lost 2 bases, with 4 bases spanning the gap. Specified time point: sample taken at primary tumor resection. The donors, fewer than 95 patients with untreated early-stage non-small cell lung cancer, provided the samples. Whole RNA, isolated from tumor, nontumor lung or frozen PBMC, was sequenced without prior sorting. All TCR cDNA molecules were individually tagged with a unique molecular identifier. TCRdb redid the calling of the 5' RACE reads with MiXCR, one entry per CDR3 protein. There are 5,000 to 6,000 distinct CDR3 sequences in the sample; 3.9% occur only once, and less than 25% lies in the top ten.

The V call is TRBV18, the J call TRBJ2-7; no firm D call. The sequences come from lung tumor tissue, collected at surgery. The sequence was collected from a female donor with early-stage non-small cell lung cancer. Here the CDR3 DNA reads TGTGCCAGCTCATCCACCTACGAGCAGTACTTC. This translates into CASSSTYEQYF.